The next 24 T cell receptor beta chains were all read from a single sample in a study of cytomegalovirus exposure and HLA in healthy donors (dated by TCRdb to 2016 to 2017). Library preparation was by the immunoSEQ multiplex PCR assay. A mixture of 60 forward primers for TCR Vbeta segments and 13 reverse primers for TCR Jbeta segments was used in the multiplex PCR. TCRdb's version of the immuneACCESS table is confined to in-frame rearrangements and falls short of the full clone set. An unresolved V gene accounts for under half of the shortfall where checked; the remainder is of unknown origin. In this sample's table one finds approximately 82,000 clones. The ten largest clones represent approximately 1.5% of the sample. The sample was PBMCs. The receptors here all came from a woman aged 60-75 years in good health and CMV-seronegative.

J is TRBJ1-1 and V is TRBV30; D perhaps matches TRBD1 (6 bases). The CDR3 length is 12 residues. V was shortened by 3 bases and J by 5 bases, with 10 bases between the two germline ends. Germline V CDR1 and CDR2: GTSNPN, SVGIG (reference sequence). The CDR3 sequence is CAWSGQGTEAFF. In DNA form, the CDR3 reads TGTGCCTGGAGCGGTCAGGGGACTGAAGCTTTCTTT.

The chain links TRBV10-3 to TRBJ1-2; tentatively, D is TRBD1 (6 bases). The germline V gene has CDR1 ENHRY and CDR2 SYGVKD. There are 11 residues in the CDR3. The V end was cut by 4 bases, the J end by 8 bases, with 8 bases between. CDR3: CAISGTEGYTF. The CDR3 DNA is TGTGCCATCAGTGGGACAGAAGGCTACACCTTC.

The V call is TRBV28, the J call TRBJ1-3; D remains unclear. CDR1 MDHEN and CDR2 SYDVKM come from the germline V gene. The CDR3 sequence is 12 residues long. Trimming left V 2 bases short and J 4 bases short, with 3 bases between. In DNA, the CDR3 is TGTGCCAGCAGTTTAGAGGGAAACACCATATATTTT. Its protein product is CASSLEGNTIYF. The full variable domain, in which reference TRBV28 and TRBJ1-3 provide the parts outside the CDR3, is DVKVTQSSRYLVKRTGEKVFLECVQDMDHENMFWYRQDPGLGLRLIYFSYDVKMKEKGDIPEGYSVSREKKERFSLILESASTNQTSMYLCASSLEGNTIYFGEGSWLTVV.

V and J are TRBV11-2 and TRBJ2-2; TRBD2 aligns across 9 bases. J lost 6 bases, V lost 4 bases, and 6 bases had no gene match. CDR1 and CDR2 (germline): SGHAT, FQNNGV. The CDR3 extends over 15 amino acids. The CDR3 region has the DNA TGTGCCAGCAGCTGGATCGGACTAGCGTCCGGGGAGCTGTTTTTT. Its protein product is CASSWIGLASGELFF. Full variable domain (outside the CDR3, taken from reference TRBV11-2 and TRBJ2-2): EAGVAQSPRYKIIEKRQSVAFWCNPISGHATLYWYQQILGQGPKLLIQFQNNGVVDDSQLPKDRFSAERLKGVDSTLKIQPAKLEDSAVYLCASSWIGLASGELFFGEGSRLTVL.

The chain links TRBV29-1 to TRBJ2-2, with no clear D. V shed 0 bases and J shed 0 bases, with 11 bases lying between them. The CDR3 has 16 amino acids. From germline, CDR1 is SQVTM and CDR2 ANQGSEA. In nucleotides, the CDR3 is TGCAGCGTTGAAGATCTCCCCAGGACGAACACCGGGGAGCTGTTTTTT. This encodes CSVEDLPRTNTGELFF.

The genes are TRBV29-1 and TRBJ2-2; 10 positions agree with TRBD2. The CDR3 is 14 residues long. Germline V lookup: CDR1 SQVTM, CDR2 ANQGSEA. With V trimmed by 4 bases and J by 7 bases, 6 bases remained unmatched. Here the CDR3 reads CSVGLSSGGGELFF. The CDR3, as DNA: TGCAGCGTTGGGCTCTCTAGCGGGGGCGGGGAGCTGTTTTTT.

The chain combines TRBV11-3 with TRBJ2-2; possible D gene TRBD2, 6 bases. Trimming stripped 4 bases from V and 0 bases from J, with 9 bases between. Germline CDR1 reads SGHNT; CDR2 reads YENEEA. This CDR3 is 15 amino acids long. The CDR3 DNA is TGTGCCAGCAGCTCATGGGACTCGAACACCGGGGAGCTGTTTTTT. Translated: CASSSWDSNTGELFF.

A remark on this clone: Germline is not matched at one junction end, which may reflect a read error. The chain employs TRBV7-9 and TRBJ2-5; 7 bases match TRBD1. Germline V gene data show CDR1 as SEHNR and CDR2 as FQNEAQ (reference sequence). The CDR3 sequence is 14 residues long. The CDR3 region has the DNA TGTGCCAGCAGCGGGGGACAGTCCCAAGAGGCCCAGTACTTC. This codes for CASSGGQSQEAQYF.

CDR3 region: CSGVLAGINEQFF. CDR3 nucleotides: TGCAGCGGGGTACTAGCGGGAATCAATGAGCAGTTCTTC. The chain carries TRBV29-1 and TRBJ2-1; TRBD2 agrees at 10 bases. Trimming at V came to 7 bases and at J to 6 bases, leaving 6 bases not matched to a gene. Germline lookup yields CDR1 SQVTM and CDR2 ANQGSEA. There are 13 residues in the CDR3.

The chain is built from TRBV7-2 and TRBJ1-1; no clear D gene. CDR3 length: 14 residues. The V and J ends lost 1 base and 5 bases respectively, with 11 bases between them. Germline CDR1 and CDR2: SGHTA and FQGNSA. The CDR3 nucleotides read TGTGCCAGCAGCTTAGATGAGGGTTGGACTGAAGCTTTCTTT. It yields the protein CASSLDEGWTEAFF.

J is TRBJ2-5 and V is TRBV4-2; 9 positions match TRBD1. V was clipped by 3 bases and J by 5 bases; unmatched bases: 4. From germline, CDR1 is LGHNA and CDR2 YNFKEQ. This CDR3 has 14 residues. CDR3 nucleotide sequence: TGTGCCAGCAGCCAGGGACAGGGTAGGGAGACCCAGTACTTC. This encodes CASSQGQGRETQYF.

This chain joins TRBV7-2 and TRBJ2-3; TRBD2 agrees at 8 bases. The CDR3 is 15 amino acids. Losses at the gene ends were 1 base for V and 5 bases for J; bases not matched to a gene: 5. Germline assignment: CDR1 SGHTA and CDR2 FQGNSA. The CDR3 region has the DNA TGTGCCAGCAGCTTAGTCGGGAGGGCCAGAGATACGCAGTATTTT. It translates to CASSLVGRARDTQYF.

The V gene is TRBV5-1, the J gene TRBJ2-3; TRBD2 agrees at 12 bases. In germline, CDR1 is SGHRS, CDR2 YFSETQ. CDR3 length: 15 residues. Trimming at V came to 6 bases and at J to 4 bases, leaving 6 bases not matched to a gene. The CDR3 loop reads CASIRLAGAADTQYF. The DNA for the CDR3 is TGCGCCAGCATCCGACTAGCGGGAGCCGCAGATACGCAGTATTTT. The full variable domain, in which reference TRBV5-1 and TRBJ2-3 provide the parts outside the CDR3, is KAGVTQTPRYLIKTRGQQVTLSCSPISGHRSVSWYQQTPGQGLQFLFEYFSETQRNKGNFPGRFSGRQFSNSRSEMNVSTLELGDSALYLCASIRLAGAADTQYFGPGTRLTVL.

The chain combines TRBV19 with TRBJ1-3; no reliable D call. The germline CDR1 and CDR2 sequences are LNHDA and SQIVND (reference sequence). Trimming removed 4 bases from V and 3 bases from J, with 4 bases in between. The CDR3 sequence is 12 residues long. CDR3 sequence (DNA): TGTGCCAGTAGTACCAGTGGAAACACCATATATTTT. Its translation: CASSTSGNTIYF.

V usage is TRBV7-9 and J usage is TRBJ2-5; D call uncertain. The germline gives CDR1 SEHNR, CDR2 FQNEAQ (reference sequence). The CDR3 sequence is 11 residues long. Deletions cut 4 bases from V and 10 bases from J, with 10 bases between. For the CDR3, the DNA is TGTGCCAGCAGCTCACTGCTGAACCAGTACTTC. The encoded protein is CASSSLLNQYF. The complete variable domain, with remaining parts taken from reference TRBV7-9 and TRBJ2-5, reads DTGVSQNPRHKITKRGQNVTFRCDPISEHNRLYWYRQTLGQGPEFLTYFQNEAQLEKSRLLSDRFSAERPKGSFSTLEIQRTEQGDSAMYLCASSSLLNQYFGPGTRLLVL.

The chain has TRBV27 and TRBJ2-7; 8 bases map to TRBD1. The CDR3 extends over 15 amino acids. CDR1 is MNHEY and CDR2 is SMNVEV in the germline V gene (reference sequence). V gave up 2 bases and J gave up 3 bases; unmatched junction bases: 6. CDR3 sequence reads: CASSLLGQGRYEQYF. CDR3 nucleotide sequence: TGTGCCAGCAGTTTACTCGGACAGGGTCGCTACGAGCAGTACTTC.

The V and J genes are TRBV18 and TRBJ2-1, with 7 bases matching TRBD1. The trim removed 4 bases at V and 10 bases at J, leaving 13 bases unmatched. Germline CDR1 KGHSH, CDR2 LQKENI. CDR3 size: 15 residues. The CDR3 loop is CASSQNSRDSQEQFF. The CDR3 coding sequence is TGTGCCAGCTCACAGAACTCCCGGGACAGCCAGGAGCAGTTCTTC.

This chain links TRBV2 with TRBJ2-5; D gene uncertain. Judging by the DNA end, TRBJ2-7 fits better; the J call may be wrong. CDR3 size: 11 residues. Germline V gene sequence: CDR1 SNHLY, CDR2 FYNNEI. CDR3 in amino acids: CASKVGYEQYF. CDR3 coding DNA: TGTGCCAGCAAGGTGGGCTACGAGCAGTACTTC.

The chain recombines TRBV7-2 with TRBJ2-7, with D uncertain. Germline CDR1 SGHTA, CDR2 FQGNSA. The CDR3 loop spans 13 amino acids. V was cut by 3 bases and J by 4 bases, with 10 bases left in between. CDR3 amino acids: CASSLSTLYEQYF. CDR3 DNA: TGTGCCAGCAGCTTGAGTACCCTATACGAGCAGTACTTC.

CDR3 protein: CATLGEGRKNYGYTF. The CDR3 DNA is TGTGCCACCTTGGGGGAGGGTAGAAAGAACTATGGCTACACCTTC. The rearrangement joins TRBV6-1 to TRBJ1-2; possible D gene TRBD1, 5 bases. This CDR3 comprises 15 residues. V was clipped by 10 bases and J by 2 bases, with 20 bases between them. Germline lookup yields CDR1 MNHNS and CDR2 SASEGT.

This chain connects TRBV7-9 to TRBJ1-2; possibly TRBD1 for D (5 bases). Per the germline V gene, CDR1 is SEHNR and CDR2 is FQNEAQ (reference sequence). The CDR3 totals 13 residues. The V gene lost 3 bases and the J gene lost 4 bases, with 9 bases spanning the gap. The CDR3: CASSFGTVYGYTF. The CDR3 nucleotides are TGTGCCAGCAGCTTTGGGACTGTCTATGGCTACACCTTC. The variable domain in full, with the rest retrieved from reference TRBV7-9 and TRBJ1-2, is DTGVSQNPRHKITKRGQNVTFRCDPISEHNRLYWYRQTLGQGPEFLTYFQNEAQLEKSRLLSDRFSAERPKGSFSTLEIQRTEQGDSAMYLCASSFGTVYGYTFGSGTRLTVV.

The chain is built from TRBV6-5 and TRBJ2-5; weak D call: TRBD1 (5 bases). The CDR3 is made up of 13 amino acids. V lost 4 bases to trimming and J lost 5 bases, with 11 bases between them. Per germline, CDR1 MNHEY and CDR2 SVGAGI. The CDR3 region is CASSFQGAETQYF. CDR3 coding DNA: TGTGCCAGCAGTTTTCAAGGGGCTGAGACCCAGTACTTC.

This sequence joins TRBV19 and TRBJ2-1; 8 bases agree with TRBD2. V gave up 4 bases and J gave up 9 bases; unmatched junction bases: 8. Germline loops: CDR1 LNHDA, CDR2 SQIVND (reference sequence). The CDR3 spans 14 residues. CDR3 DNA: TGTGCCAGTAGTACCAGCGGGGGCTCAGCTGAGCAGTTCTTC. Protein: CASSTSGGSAEQFF.

The chain has TRBV9 and TRBJ2-1; D not resolved. Between the trimmed V and J ends, which lost 4 bases and 6 bases, there was a span of 5 bases. In germline, CDR1 is SGDLS, CDR2 YYNGEE. The CDR3 length is 11 residues. The CDR3 reads CASSLTNEQFF. In DNA, the CDR3 is TGTGCCAGCAGCCTAACCAATGAGCAGTTCTTC.